The following is a T cell receptor (beta chain) sequence with its context. Its antigen is unidentified. The data derive from a study of T cell clones after liver transplantation. Study-level background: In this trial, immunosuppression withdrawal was attempted within 2 years of liver transplant. TCRbeta sequencing after a pre-transplant mixed lymphocyte reaction identified graft-donor-reactive clones, later tracked in post-transplant blood.

This table comes from immunoSEQ multiplex PCR, and its TCRdb copy is limited to in-frame clones, with some not included. The data show about 68,000 clones, around 92% seen once. V trimming: 8 bases; J trimming: 0 bases; junction bases outside the gene matches: 9. The CDR3 has 16 amino acids. Germline-derived CDR1 and CDR2 are LNHDA and SQIVND (reference sequence). Thawed unstimulated PBMCs were FACS-sorted by CD3, CD4 and CD8 into two populations. Study-level points and caveats: The donor-reactive repertoire was only partly measurable in a couple of subjects, lacking donor cells.

Sequences were derived from CD4+ T cells from blood, sampled approximately 26 months after liver transplant. The sequence was obtained from a human patient who received a liver transplant. The graft donor may have contributed some T cells. The J gene is TRBJ1-5, the V gene TRBV19; 8 positions match TRBD1. The CDR3 region has the DNA TGTGCCAGTGCCCTAACAGGGGGTCATAGCAATCAGCCCCAGCATTTT. This gives the protein CASALTGGHSNQPQHF.